Each of the 16 T cell receptor beta chains below was sequenced from the same sample in a study of CD8+CD57+ T cells in acquired aplastic anemia. The patients chosen for sequencing had shown expansion of CD8+CD57+ cells (detected by flow cytometry). It was genomic DNA that served as the template for profiling TCR beta VDJ and CDR3. TCRdb reanalysed the reads using MiXCR and keeps one entry per CDR3 protein. The sample consists of just over 450,000 distinct CDR3 sequences, roughly 34% of them appearing once. The sample consisted of sorted CD4+, CD8+, or CD8+CD57+ T cells (not recorded which) from PBMCs. The receptor source for this set is a human donor with aplastic anemia.

This clonotype was recorded many times. The rearrangement links TRBV2 to TRBJ2-7; 12 bases are shared with TRBD2. CDR1 SNHLY and CDR2 FYNNEI come from the germline V gene. Trimming removed 6 bases from V and 2 bases from J; junction bases left unmatched: 5. This CDR3 contains 15 residues. The CDR3 is CASRESSGGAYEQYF. CDR3 in DNA: TGTGCCAGCAGAGAATCTAGCGGGGGGGCCTACGAGCAGTACTTC. Looking up the rest from reference TRBV2 and TRBJ2-7 gives the full variable domain: EPEVTQTPSHQVTQMGQEVILRCVPISNHLYFYWYRQILGQKVEFLVSFYNNEISEKSEIFDDQFSVERPDGSNFTLKIRSTKLEDSAMYFCASRESSGGAYEQYFGPGTRLTVT.

V gene TRBV25-1 combines with J gene TRBJ1-2, with 7 bases lining up with TRBD1. Unmatched junction bases numbered 3, after V lost 2 bases and J lost 0 bases. The CDR3 extends over 15 amino acids. Germline CDR1 MGHDK, CDR2 SYGVNS. The CDR3 spells CASSEQGVANYGYTF. CDR3 DNA sequence: TGTGCCAGCAGTGAACAGGGGGTTGCTAACTATGGCTACACCTTC.

The chain uses TRBV15 and TRBJ2-6; D is unclear. CDR1 is LNHNV, CDR2 YYDKDF, per germline (reference sequence). With 0 bases removed from V and 2 bases from J, the gap between germline ends came to 5 bases. The CDR3 loop spans 15 amino acids. The CDR3 region is CATSRDQTGANVLTF. DNA for the CDR3: TGTGCCACCAGCAGAGATCAAACTGGGGCCAACGTCCTGACTTTC.

There are many counts of this clonotype. The V gene is TRBV15, the J gene TRBJ2-3; maybe TRBD2 (5 bases). CDR3 length: 16 amino acids. The V end was cut by 0 bases, the J end by 1 base, with 11 bases between. The V gene's germline CDR1 is LNHNV and CDR2 YYDKDF (reference sequence). CDR3 nucleotide sequence: TGTGCCACCAGCAGAGATCGTCAGAGGGGCACAGATACGCAGTATTTT. As protein: CATSRDRQRGTDTQYF.

This clonotype came up many times. The rearrangement joins TRBV20-1 to TRBJ2-7; perhaps TRBD1 as D (6 bases). The CDR3 length is 12 residues. Trimming stripped 1 base from V and 3 bases from J, with 7 bases between. CDR1 and CDR2 from the germline V gene are DFQATT and SNEGSKA (reference sequence). The CDR3 here is CSARADSYEQYF. The CDR3 coding sequence is TGCAGTGCTAGAGCGGACAGCTACGAGCAGTACTTC.

In its sample, this clonotype was seen once. A clone one base away is much larger, so this may be a read error. The chain links TRBV19 to TRBJ2-1; 8 bases agree with TRBD2. CDR1 is LNHDA and CDR2 is SQIVND in the germline V gene (reference sequence). Trimming cost V 4 bases and J 10 bases; bases outside gene matches: 15. The CDR3 runs 16 residues. As DNA, the CDR3 is TGTGCCAGTAGTAAACAAGGACTAGCAGTCTCCTACGAGCAGTTCTTC. Translation: CASSKQGLAVSYEQFF.

For this clonotype: This sequence may be a read error, since a much larger clone differs from it by one base. The gene calls are TRBV19 and TRBJ2-7, with D possibly matching TRBD1 (6 bases). Trimming stripped 4 bases from V and 5 bases from J, with 18 bases between. Germline V gene sequence: CDR1 LNHDA, CDR2 SQIVND (reference sequence). There are 15 residues in the CDR3. In nucleotides, the CDR3 is TGTGCCAGTAGTACCCCAGGGGCAGAGGTCCACGAGCAGTACTTC. It translates to CASSTPGAEVHEQYF.

This clonotype was detected only a few times. This chain links TRBV29-1 with TRBJ1-2, with 11 bases fitting TRBD1. The J segment lost 4 bases and the V segment lost 6 bases, leaving 4 bases of the junction unmatched. The CDR3 covers 13 residues. The germline CDR1 and CDR2 sequences are SQVTM and ANQGSEA. The CDR3 is CSVGQGASYGYTF. DNA of the CDR3: TGCAGCGTCGGACAGGGGGCGAGCTATGGCTACACCTTC.

A few counts support this clonotype. The chain recombines TRBV9 with TRBJ2-1, with D possibly TRBD2 on 7 matching bases. V was cut by 0 bases and J by 7 bases, with 20 bases left in between. This CDR3 has 17 residues. Germline CDR1 is SGDLS and CDR2 is YYNGEE. This CDR3 is CASSVAEGGAGWNEQFF. CDR3 sequence (DNA): TGTGCCAGCAGCGTAGCCGAAGGGGGGGCCGGGTGGAATGAGCAGTTCTTC.

This clonotype was seen many times. The chain recombines TRBV29-1 with TRBJ1-1; D unresolved. This CDR3 spans 12 amino acids. With 8 bases removed from V and 3 bases from J, the gap between germline ends came to 13 bases. Per the germline V gene, CDR1 is SQVTM and CDR2 is ANQGSEA. The CDR3 here is CSTRTSDTEAFF. The CDR3 DNA sequence: TGCAGCACCCGGACCTCCGACACTGAAGCTTTCTTT.

Many counts were recorded for this clonotype. The J gene is TRBJ1-6, the V gene TRBV30; 9 bases are a match to TRBD1. This CDR3 has 13 residues. V was pared by 2 bases and J by 12 bases, with 5 bases of the junction left unmatched. From germline, CDR1 is GTSNPN and CDR2 SVGIG (reference sequence). The CDR3 sequence: CAWSMGQGLPLHF. CDR3 bases: TGTGCCTGGAGTATGGGACAGGGACTACCCCTCCACTTT.

This clonotype appeared a few times. The CDR3 reads CASSGLAGGVGEQFF. CDR3 coding DNA: TGTGCCAGCAGCGGACTAGCGGGGGGGGTGGGTGAGCAGTTCTTC. The rearrangement joins TRBV7-2 to TRBJ2-1, with 15 bases that match TRBD2. The CDR3 loop spans 15 amino acids. From germline, CDR1 is SGHTA and CDR2 FQGNSA. The V gene end was trimmed by 5 bases and the J gene end by 9 bases; junction bases not matched to a gene: 5.

This clonotype has at least ten counts. The rearrangement uses TRBV2 and TRBJ1-1; D call uncertain. The CDR3 has 13 residues. Germline values: CDR1 SNHLY, CDR2 FYNNEI. Trimming pared 8 bases from V and 0 bases from J, leaving 10 bases between. CDR3 bases: TGTGCCAGCGGCTTTAGGGTGAACACTGAAGCTTTCTTT. It yields the protein CASGFRVNTEAFF.

This clonotype was counted ten times or more. The chain recombines TRBV6-1 with TRBJ2-7; 7 bases match TRBD1. This CDR3 region has 14 residues. J was trimmed by 4 bases and V by 6 bases; bases with no gene match: 9. Germline V gives CDR1 MNHNS, CDR2 SASEGT. CDR3 nucleotide sequence: TGTGCCAGCAGGATCAGGACAGGCGGTTACGAGCAGTACTTC. Its translation is CASRIRTGGYEQYF.

In its sample, this clonotype was seen many times. V gene TRBV20-1 combines with J gene TRBJ1-5; D not certain. CDR1 DFQATT and CDR2 SNEGSKA come from the germline V gene (reference sequence). The CDR3 covers 13 residues. The ends were cut back, 3 bases at V and 9 bases at J, with 15 bases in the middle. This CDR3 reads CSARETLRRPQHF. DNA of the CDR3: TGCAGTGCTAGGGAGACACTACGAAGGCCCCAGCATTTT.

This clonotype was seen a few times. The J gene is TRBJ2-7, the V gene TRBV3-1; D ambiguous. The CDR3 covers 11 residues. V gave up 3 bases and J gave up 6 bases, with 6 bases separating them. Germline assignment: CDR1 LGHDT and CDR2 YNNKEL (reference sequence). Here the CDR3 reads CASSHGSEQYF. In nucleotides, the CDR3 is TGTGCCAGCAGCCATGGGTCCGAGCAGTACTTC.